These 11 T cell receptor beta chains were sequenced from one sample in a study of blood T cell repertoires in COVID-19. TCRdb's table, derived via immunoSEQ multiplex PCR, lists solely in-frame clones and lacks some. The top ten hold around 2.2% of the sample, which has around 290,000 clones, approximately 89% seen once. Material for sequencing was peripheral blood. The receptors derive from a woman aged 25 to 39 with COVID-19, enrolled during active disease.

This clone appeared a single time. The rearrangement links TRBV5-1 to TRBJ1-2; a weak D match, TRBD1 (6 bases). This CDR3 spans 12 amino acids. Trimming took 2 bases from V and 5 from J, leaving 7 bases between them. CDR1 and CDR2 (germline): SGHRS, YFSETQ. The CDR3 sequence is CASSFTGYGYTF. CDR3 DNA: TGCGCCAGCAGCTTCACAGGGTATGGCTACACCTTC.

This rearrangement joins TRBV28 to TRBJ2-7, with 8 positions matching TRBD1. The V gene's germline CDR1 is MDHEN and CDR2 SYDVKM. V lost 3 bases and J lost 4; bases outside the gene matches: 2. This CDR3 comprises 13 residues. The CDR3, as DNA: TGTGCCAGCAGTTTGACAGGGGAGTACGAGCAGTACTTC. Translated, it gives CASSLTGEYEQYF.

The CDR3 loop is CASSLTSRGLYNEQFF. The DNA for the CDR3 is TGTGCCAGCAGCTTAACTTCCAGGGGTCTCTACAATGAGCAGTTCTTC. The genes are TRBV7-2 and TRBJ2-1, with TRBD1 as a possible D gene (6 bases). The CDR3 extends over 16 amino acids. Trimming removed 2 bases at V and 3 bases at J, with 14 bases between. Germline CDR1 SGHTA, CDR2 FQGNSA.

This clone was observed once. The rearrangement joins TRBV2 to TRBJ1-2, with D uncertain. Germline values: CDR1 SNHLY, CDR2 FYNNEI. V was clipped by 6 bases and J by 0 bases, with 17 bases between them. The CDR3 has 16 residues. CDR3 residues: CASSNPAEGANYGYTF. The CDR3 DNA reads TGTGCCAGCAGCAACCCAGCAGAGGGAGCTAACTATGGCTACACCTTC.

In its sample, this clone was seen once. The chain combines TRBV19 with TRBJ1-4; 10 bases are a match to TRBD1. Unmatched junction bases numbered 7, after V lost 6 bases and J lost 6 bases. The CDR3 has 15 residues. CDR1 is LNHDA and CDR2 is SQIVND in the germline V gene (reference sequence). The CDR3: CASRRQGAVDEKLFF. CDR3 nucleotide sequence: TGTGCCAGTAGGCGACAGGGGGCGGTGGATGAAAAACTGTTTTTT.

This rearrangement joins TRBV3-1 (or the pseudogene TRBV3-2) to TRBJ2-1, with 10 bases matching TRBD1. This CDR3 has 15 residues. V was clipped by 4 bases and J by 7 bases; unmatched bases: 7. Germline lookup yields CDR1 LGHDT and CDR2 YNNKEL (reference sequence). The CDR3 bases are TGTGCCAGCAGCCCCGGGACAGGGGCTGGGAATGAGCAGTTCTTC. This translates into CASSPGTGAGNEQFF.

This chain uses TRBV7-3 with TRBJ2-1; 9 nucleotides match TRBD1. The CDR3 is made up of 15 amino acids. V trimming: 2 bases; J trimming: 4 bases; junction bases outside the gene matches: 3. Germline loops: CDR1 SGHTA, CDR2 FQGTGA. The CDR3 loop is CASSLEGQGYNEQFF. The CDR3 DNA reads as TGTGCCAGCAGCTTAGAAGGACAGGGGTACAATGAGCAGTTCTTC.

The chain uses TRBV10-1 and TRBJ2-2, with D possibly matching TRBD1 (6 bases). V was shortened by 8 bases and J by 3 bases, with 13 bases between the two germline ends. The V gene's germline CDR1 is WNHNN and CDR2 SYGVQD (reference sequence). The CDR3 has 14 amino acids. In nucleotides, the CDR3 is TGCGCCAGCTCCGGGACATTGTACACCGGGGAGCTGTTTTTT. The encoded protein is CASSGTLYTGELFF.

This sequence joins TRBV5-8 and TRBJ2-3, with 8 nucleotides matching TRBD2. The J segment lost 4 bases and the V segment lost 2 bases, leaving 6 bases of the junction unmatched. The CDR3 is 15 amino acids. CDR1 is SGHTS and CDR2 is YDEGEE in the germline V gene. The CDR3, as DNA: TGTGCCAGCAGCTTTGAGCGGGAGTCGGCAGATACGCAGTATTTT. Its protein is CASSFERESADTQYF.

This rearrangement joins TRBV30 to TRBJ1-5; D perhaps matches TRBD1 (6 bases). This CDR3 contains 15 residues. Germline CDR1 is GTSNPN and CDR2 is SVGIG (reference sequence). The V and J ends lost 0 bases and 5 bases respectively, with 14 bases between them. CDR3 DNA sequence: TGTGCCTGGAGTGTACAGGGAGGGGAGGATCAGCCCCAGCATTTT. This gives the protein CAWSVQGGEDQPQHF.

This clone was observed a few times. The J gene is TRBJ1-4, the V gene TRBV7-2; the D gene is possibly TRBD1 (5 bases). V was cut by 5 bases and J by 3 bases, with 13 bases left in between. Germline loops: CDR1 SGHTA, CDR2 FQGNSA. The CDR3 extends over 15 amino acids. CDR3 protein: CASSPGGTSNEKLFF. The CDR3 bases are TGTGCCAGCAGCCCCGGGGGGACTTCTAATGAAAAACTGTTTTTT.